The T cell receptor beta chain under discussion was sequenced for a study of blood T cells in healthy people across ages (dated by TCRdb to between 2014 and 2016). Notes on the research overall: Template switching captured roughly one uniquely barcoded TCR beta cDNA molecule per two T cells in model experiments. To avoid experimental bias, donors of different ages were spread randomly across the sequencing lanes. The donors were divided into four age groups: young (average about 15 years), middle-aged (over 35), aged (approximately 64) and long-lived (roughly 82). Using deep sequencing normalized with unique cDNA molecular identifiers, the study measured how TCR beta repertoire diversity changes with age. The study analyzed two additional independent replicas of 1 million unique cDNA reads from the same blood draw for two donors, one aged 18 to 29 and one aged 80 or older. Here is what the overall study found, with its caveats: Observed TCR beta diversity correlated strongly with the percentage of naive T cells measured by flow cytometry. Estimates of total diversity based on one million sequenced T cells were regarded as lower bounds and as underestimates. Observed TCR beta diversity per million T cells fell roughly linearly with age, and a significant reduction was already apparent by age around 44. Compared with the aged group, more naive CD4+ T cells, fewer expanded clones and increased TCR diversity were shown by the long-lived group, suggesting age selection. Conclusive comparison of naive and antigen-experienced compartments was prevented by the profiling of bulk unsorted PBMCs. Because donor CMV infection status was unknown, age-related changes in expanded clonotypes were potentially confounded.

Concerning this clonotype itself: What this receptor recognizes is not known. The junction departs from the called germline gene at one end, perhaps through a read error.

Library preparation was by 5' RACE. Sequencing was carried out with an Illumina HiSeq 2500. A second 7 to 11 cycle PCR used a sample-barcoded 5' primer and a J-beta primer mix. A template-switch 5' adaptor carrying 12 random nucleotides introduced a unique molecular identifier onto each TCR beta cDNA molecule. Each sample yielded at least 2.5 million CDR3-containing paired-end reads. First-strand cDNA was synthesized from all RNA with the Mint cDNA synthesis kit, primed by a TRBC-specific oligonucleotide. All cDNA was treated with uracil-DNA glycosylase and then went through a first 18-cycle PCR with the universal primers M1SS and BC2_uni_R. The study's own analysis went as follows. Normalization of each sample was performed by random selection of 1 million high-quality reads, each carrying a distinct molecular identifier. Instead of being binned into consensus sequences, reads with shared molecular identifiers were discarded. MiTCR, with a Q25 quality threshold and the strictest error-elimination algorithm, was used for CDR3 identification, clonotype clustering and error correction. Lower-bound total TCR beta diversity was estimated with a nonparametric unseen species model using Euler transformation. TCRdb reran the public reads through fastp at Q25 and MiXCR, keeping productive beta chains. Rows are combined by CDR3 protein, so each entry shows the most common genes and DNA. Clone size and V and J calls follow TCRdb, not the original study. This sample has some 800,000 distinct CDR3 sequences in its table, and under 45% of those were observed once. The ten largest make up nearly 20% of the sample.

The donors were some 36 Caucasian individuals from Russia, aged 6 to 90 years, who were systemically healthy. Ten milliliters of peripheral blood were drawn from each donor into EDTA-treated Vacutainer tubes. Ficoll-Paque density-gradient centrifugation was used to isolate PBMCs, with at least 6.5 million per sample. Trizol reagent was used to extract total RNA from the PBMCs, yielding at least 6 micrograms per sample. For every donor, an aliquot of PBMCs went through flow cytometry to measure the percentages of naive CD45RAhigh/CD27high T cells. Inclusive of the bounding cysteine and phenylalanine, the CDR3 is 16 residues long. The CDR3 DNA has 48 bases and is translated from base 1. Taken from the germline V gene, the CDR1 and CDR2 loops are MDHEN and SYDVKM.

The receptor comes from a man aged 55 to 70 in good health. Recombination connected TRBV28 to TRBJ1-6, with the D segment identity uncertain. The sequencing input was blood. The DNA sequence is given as TGTGCCCGCAGTTTTGGGGTGGGGTCGGCTAGTTCACCCCTCCACTTT. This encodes CARSFGVGSASSPLHF.